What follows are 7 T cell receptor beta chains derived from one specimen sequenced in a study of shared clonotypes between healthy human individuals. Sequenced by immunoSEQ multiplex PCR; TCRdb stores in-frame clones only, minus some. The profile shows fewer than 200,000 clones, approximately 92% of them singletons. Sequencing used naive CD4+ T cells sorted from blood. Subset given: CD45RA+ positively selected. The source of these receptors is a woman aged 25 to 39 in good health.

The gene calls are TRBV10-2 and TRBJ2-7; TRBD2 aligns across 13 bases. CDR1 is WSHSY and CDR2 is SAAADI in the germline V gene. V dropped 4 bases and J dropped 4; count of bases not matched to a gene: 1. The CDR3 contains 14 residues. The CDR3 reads CASSGTSGRYEQYF. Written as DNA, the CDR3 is TGCGCCAGCAGTGGGACTAGCGGGAGATACGAGCAGTACTTC.

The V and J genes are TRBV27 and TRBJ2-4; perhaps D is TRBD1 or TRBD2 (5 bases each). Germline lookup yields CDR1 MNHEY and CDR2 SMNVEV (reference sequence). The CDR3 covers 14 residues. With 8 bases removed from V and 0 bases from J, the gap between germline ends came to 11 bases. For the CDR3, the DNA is TGTGCCAGCGGACTGACAGAAGCCAAAAACATTCAGTACTTC. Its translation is CASGLTEAKNIQYF.

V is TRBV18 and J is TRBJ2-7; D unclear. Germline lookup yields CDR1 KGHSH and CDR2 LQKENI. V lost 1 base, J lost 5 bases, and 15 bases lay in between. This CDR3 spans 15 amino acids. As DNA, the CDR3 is TGTGCCAGCTCACCACGGGTAGCCATCCACGACGAGCAGTACTTC. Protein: CASSPRVAIHDEQYF.

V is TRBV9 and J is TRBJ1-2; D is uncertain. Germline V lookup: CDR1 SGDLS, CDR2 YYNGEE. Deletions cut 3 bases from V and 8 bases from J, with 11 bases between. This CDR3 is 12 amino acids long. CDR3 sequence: CASSGTVRGYTF. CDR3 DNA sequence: TGTGCCAGCAGCGGGACCGTCCGGGGCTACACCTTC.

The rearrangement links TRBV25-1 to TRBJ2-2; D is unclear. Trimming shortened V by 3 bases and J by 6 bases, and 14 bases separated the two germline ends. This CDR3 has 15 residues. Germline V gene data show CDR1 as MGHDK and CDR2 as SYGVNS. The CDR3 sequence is CASSDPSAPAGELFF. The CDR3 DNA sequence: TGTGCCAGCAGTGATCCCTCGGCCCCTGCCGGGGAGCTGTTTTTT.

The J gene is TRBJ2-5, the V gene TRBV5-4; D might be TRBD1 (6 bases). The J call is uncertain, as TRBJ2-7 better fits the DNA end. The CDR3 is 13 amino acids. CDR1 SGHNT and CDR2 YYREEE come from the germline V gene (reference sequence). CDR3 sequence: CASSRDMDYEQYF. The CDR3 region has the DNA TGTGCCAGCAGCAGGGACATGGACTACGAGCAGTACTTC.

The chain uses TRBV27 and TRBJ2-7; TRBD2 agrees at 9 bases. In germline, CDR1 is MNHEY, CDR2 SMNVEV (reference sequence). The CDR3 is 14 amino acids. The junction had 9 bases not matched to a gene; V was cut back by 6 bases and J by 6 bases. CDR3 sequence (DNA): TGTGCCAGCAGGTTAGCGGGAGTGGTGGGCGAGCAGTACTTC. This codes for CASRLAGVVGEQYF.